This T cell receptor beta chain was sequenced during a study of T cell responses to AZD1222 COVID-19 vaccine. A note on this clone: The antigen is unknown.

The method was immunoSEQ multiplex PCR; TCRdb's version includes in-frame clones alone and lacks a portion of them. The sample carries 95,000 to 150,000 clones, 92% recorded once. Study observations and caveats: At study baseline, merely several AZD1222 recipients were seropositive. The donor group comprised mostly white British people and more females; the analysis possibly underestimated clonal diversity. As reported, nearly half of all spike-specific TCRs target variant regions that are unmutated.

V shed 2 bases and J shed 11 bases, with 14 bases lying between them. The CDR3 has 13 residues. The germline V gene encodes CDR1 SGHNT and CDR2 YYREEE (reference sequence). The clonotype originates from an adult in good health. V and J are TRBV5-4 and TRBJ2-1; no clear D gene. Here the sequenced sample was peripheral blood, taken on day 0 of AZD1222 vaccination. In nucleotides, the CDR3 is TGTGCCAGCAGCTTTTCCGGCGACGCCAAGCAGTTCTTC. Translated: CASSFSGDAKQFF.